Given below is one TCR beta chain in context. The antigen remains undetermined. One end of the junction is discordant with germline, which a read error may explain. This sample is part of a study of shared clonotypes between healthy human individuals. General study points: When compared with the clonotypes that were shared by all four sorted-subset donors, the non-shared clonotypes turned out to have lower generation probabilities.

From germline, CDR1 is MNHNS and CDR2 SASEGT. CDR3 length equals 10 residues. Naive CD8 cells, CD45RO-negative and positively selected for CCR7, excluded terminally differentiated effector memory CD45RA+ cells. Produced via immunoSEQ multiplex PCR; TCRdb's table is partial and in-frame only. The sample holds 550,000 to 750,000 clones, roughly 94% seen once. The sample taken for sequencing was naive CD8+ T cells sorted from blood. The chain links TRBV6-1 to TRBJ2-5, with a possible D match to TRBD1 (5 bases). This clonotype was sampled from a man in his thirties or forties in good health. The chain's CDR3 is CASSEGGAHF. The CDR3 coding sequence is TGTGCCAGCAGTGAAGGTGGGGCGCACTTC.